Following are 14 T cell receptor beta chains from one sample sequenced in a study of OX40 agonist ivuxolimab in advanced cancers. Method: immunoSEQ multiplex PCR; TCRdb's copy keeps in-frame clones and lacks some. The sample holds approximately 11,000 clones, around 66% seen once. The source was CD4+ or CD8+ T cells sorted from blood, collected in a trial of the OX40 agonist ivuxolimab. These receptors all stem from an adult with an advanced solid tumor such as melanoma, head and neck, liver or kidney cancer.

The V call is TRBV13, the J call TRBJ2-7; perhaps D is TRBD1 or TRBD2 (5 bases each). Trimming took off 6 bases at V and 3 bases at J, with 24 bases between the two ends. Per the germline V gene, CDR1 is PRHDT and CDR2 is FYEKMQ (reference sequence). The CDR3 length is 17 residues. The DNA of the CDR3 is TGTGCCAGCAGTTCCACCGGGACCTCCGGCAACTACTACGAGCAGTACTTC. This sequence encodes CASSSTGTSGNYYEQYF.

The rearrangement joins TRBV6-6 to TRBJ1-5; D may be TRBD1 (6 bases). V was pared by 5 bases and J by 0 bases, with 11 bases between. CDR3 length equals 15 residues. Germline V gene sequence: CDR1 MNHNY, CDR2 SVGAGI (reference sequence). CDR3 residues: CASSHTGSSNQPQHF. CDR3 DNA: TGTGCCAGCAGTCATACAGGGAGTAGCAATCAGCCCCAGCATTTT.

The genes are TRBV29-1 and TRBJ2-1, with D hard to call. Trimming took off 0 bases at V and 1 base at J, with 16 bases between the two ends. The CDR3 extends over 17 amino acids. Germline V lookup: CDR1 SQVTM, CDR2 ANQGSEA. DNA for the CDR3: TGCAGCGTTGAAGAGGTAGGCGGCTCTTCTTCCTACAATGAGCAGTTCTTC. Translation gives CSVEEVGGSSSYNEQFF.

The chain links TRBV27 to TRBJ2-7, with D possibly matching TRBD1 (6 bases). Germline assignment: CDR1 MNHEY and CDR2 SMNVEV (reference sequence). CDR3 size: 16 residues. V lost 0 bases, J lost 0 bases, and 12 bases lay in between. The CDR3 nucleotides are TGTGCCAGCAGTTTATCGGGACAAAATCCCTCCTACGAGCAGTACTTC. This encodes CASSLSGQNPSYEQYF.

In nucleotides, the CDR3 is TGCGCCAGCAGTTGGGACACCTACAATGAGCAGTTCTTC. Protein: CASSWDTYNEQFF. The V call is TRBV5-1, the J call TRBJ2-1; D perhaps matches TRBD1 (6 bases). Germline loops: CDR1 SGHRS, CDR2 YFSETQ. The CDR3 runs 13 residues. V was pared by 5 bases and J by 2 bases, with 8 bases between.

This clone rates as medium-sized (0.01 to 0.1%). The gene calls are TRBV28 and TRBJ1-5, with D perhaps matching TRBD1 (5 bases). The CDR3 loop spans 14 amino acids. V was pared by 4 bases and J by 5 bases, with 12 bases between. Looked up from germline, CDR1 is MDHEN and CDR2 is SYDVKM. In DNA, the CDR3 is TGTGCCAGCAGTTCCGGGACTCCGGATCAGCCCCAGCATTTT. This encodes CASSSGTPDQPQHF.

The chain is built from TRBV19 and TRBJ2-1, with TRBD1 matching 9 bases. The V gene end was trimmed by 1 base and the J gene end by 5 bases; junction bases not matched to a gene: 9. Germline assignment: CDR1 LNHDA and CDR2 SQIVND (reference sequence). The CDR3 covers 17 residues. CDR3 region: CASSIVTGTGTNNEQFF. The CDR3, as DNA: TGTGCCAGTAGTATAGTCACCGGGACAGGGACTAACAATGAGCAGTTCTTC.

This clone ranks as medium-sized. The rearrangement joins TRBV19 to TRBJ2-7; 14 nucleotides agree with TRBD2. The V segment lost 3 bases and the J segment 3 bases; nucleotides outside the gene matches: 4. Looked up from germline, CDR1 is LNHDA and CDR2 is SQIVND (reference sequence). The CDR3 runs to 16 residues. The CDR3: CASSMGLAGAGYEQYF. The CDR3 coding sequence is TGTGCCAGTAGTATGGGACTAGCGGGAGCCGGCTACGAGCAGTACTTC. Based on the CDR3 plus reference TRBV19 and TRBJ2-7, the full variable domain is DGGITQSPKYLFRKEGQNVTLSCEQNLNHDAMYWYRQDPGQGLRLIYYSQIVNDFQKGDIAEGYSVSREKKESFPLTVTSAQKNPTAFYLCASSMGLAGAGYEQYFGPGTRLTVT.

V gene TRBV6-6 combines with J gene TRBJ2-1; 9 bases are a match to TRBD2. The CDR3 spans 15 residues. Trimming at V came to 5 bases and at J to 3 bases, leaving 5 bases not matched to a gene. Germline CDR1 and CDR2: MNHNY and SVGAGI (reference sequence). The CDR3 spells CASSVSGGGYNEQFF. CDR3 DNA: TGTGCCAGCAGTGTTAGCGGGGGTGGCTACAATGAGCAGTTCTTC.

By frequency in the sample, this clone is medium-sized (0.01 to 0.1%). The gene calls are TRBV15 and TRBJ2-1; a weak D match, TRBD1 (5 bases). This CDR3 region has 15 residues. V was shortened by 4 bases and J by 0 bases, with 10 bases between the two germline ends. From germline, CDR1 is LNHNV and CDR2 YYDKDF (reference sequence). The CDR3 loop is CATSTDRLSYNEQFF. The CDR3 coding sequence is TGTGCCACCAGCACTGACAGACTCTCCTACAATGAGCAGTTCTTC.

This chain joins TRBV18 and TRBJ2-1; tentatively, D is TRBD1 (5 bases). This CDR3 contains 17 residues. V lost 6 bases and J 4 bases, leaving 22 bases between the germline ends. Germline V gene data show CDR1 as KGHSH and CDR2 as LQKENI. CDR3 DNA sequence: TGTGCCAGCTCCTCCATAAGGGGTCTCCGCTCTTACAATGAGCAGTTCTTC. This translates into CASSSIRGLRSYNEQFF.

In this sample, this clone turned up a few times. The V and J genes are TRBV6-5 and TRBJ2-5; tentative D call: TRBD1 (5 bases). Germline assignment: CDR1 MNHEY and CDR2 SVGAGI. The CDR3 consists of 14 residues. Between the trimmed V and J ends, which lost 0 bases and 5 bases, there was a span of 10 bases. As DNA, the CDR3 is TGTGCCAGCAGTTACTCGGGGCCCCTGGAGACCCAGTACTTC. Translated: CASSYSGPLETQYF.

The chain links TRBV7-9 to TRBJ2-7; D is undetermined. The V gene's germline CDR1 is SEHNR and CDR2 FQNEAQ (reference sequence). CDR3 length: 14 amino acids. Deletions cut 1 base from V and 3 bases from J, with 10 bases between. The CDR3 DNA reads as TGTGCCAGCAGCTTAGGTGGCGGATTCTACGAGCAGTACTTC. As protein: CASSLGGGFYEQYF.

This clone was observed a handful of times. The rearrangement links TRBV7-2 to TRBJ2-7; 8 bases fit TRBD2. The V gene's germline CDR1 is SGHTA and CDR2 FQGNSA. Trimming removed 0 bases from V and 2 bases from J; junction bases left unmatched: 3. The CDR3 sequence is 15 residues long. For the CDR3, the DNA is TGTGCCAGCAGCTTAGCAGCGGGAGTAACCTACGAGCAGTACTTC. Translation gives CASSLAAGVTYEQYF.